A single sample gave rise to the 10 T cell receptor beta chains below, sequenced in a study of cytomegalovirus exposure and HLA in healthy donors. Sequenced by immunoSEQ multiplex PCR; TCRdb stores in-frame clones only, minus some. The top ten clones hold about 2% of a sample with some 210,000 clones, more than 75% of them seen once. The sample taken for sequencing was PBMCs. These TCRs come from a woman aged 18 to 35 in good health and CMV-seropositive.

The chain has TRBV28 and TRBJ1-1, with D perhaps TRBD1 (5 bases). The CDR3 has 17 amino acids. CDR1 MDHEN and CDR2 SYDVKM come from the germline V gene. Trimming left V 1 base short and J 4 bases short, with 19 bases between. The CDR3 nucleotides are TGTGCCAGCAGTTTATTTATAGTCCGGCGGGGCGGCACTGAAGCTTTCTTT. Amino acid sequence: CASSLFIVRRGGTEAFF.

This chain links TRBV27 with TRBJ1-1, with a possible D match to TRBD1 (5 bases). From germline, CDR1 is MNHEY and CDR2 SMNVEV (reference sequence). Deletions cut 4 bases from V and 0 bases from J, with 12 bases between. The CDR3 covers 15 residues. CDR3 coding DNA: TGTGCCAGCAGTTCATCCTCGACAGTGAACACTGAAGCTTTCTTT. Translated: CASSSSSTVNTEAFF.

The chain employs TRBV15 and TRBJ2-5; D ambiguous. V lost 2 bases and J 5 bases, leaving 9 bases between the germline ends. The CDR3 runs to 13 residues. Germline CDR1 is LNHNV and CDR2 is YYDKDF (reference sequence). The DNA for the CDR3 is TGTGCCACCAGCAGAAGAACCGCGGAGACCCAGTACTTC. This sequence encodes CATSRRTAETQYF.

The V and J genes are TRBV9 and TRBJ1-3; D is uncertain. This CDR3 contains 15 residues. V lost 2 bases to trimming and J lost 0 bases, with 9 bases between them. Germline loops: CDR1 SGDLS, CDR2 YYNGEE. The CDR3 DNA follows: TGTGCCAGCAGCGTCGACGGGTCCTCTGGAAACACCATATATTTT. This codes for CASSVDGSSGNTIYF.

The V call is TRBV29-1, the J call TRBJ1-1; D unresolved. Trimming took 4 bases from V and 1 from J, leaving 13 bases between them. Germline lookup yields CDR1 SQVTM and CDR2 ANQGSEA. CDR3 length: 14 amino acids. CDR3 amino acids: CSVALGLANTEAFF. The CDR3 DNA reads TGCAGCGTTGCTCTTGGCTTGGCGAACACTGAAGCTTTCTTT. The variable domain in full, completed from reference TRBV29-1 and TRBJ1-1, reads SAVISQKPSRDICQRGTSLTIQCQVDSQVTMMFWYRQQPGQSLTLIATANQGSEATYESGFVIDKFPISRPNLTFSTLTVSNMSPEDSSIYLCSVALGLANTEAFFGQGTRLTVV.

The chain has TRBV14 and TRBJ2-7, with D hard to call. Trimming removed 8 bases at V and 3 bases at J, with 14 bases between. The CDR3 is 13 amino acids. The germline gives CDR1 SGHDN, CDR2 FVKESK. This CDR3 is CASGPLSHYEQYF. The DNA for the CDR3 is TGTGCCAGCGGGCCGTTGAGTCACTACGAGCAGTACTTC.

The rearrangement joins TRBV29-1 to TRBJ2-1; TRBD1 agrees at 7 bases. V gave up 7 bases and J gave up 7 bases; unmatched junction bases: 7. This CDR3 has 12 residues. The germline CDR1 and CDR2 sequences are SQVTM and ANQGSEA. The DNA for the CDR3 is TGCAGCGCCCAAACAGGGGTTAATGAGCAGTTCTTC. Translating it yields CSAQTGVNEQFF.

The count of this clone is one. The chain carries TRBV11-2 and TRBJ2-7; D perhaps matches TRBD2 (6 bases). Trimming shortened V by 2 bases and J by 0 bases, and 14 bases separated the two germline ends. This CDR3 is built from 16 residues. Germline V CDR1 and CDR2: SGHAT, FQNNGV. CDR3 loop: CASSLSRGRSSYEQYF. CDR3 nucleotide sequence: TGTGCCAGCAGCTTATCGCGGGGTAGGTCCTCCTACGAGCAGTACTTC.

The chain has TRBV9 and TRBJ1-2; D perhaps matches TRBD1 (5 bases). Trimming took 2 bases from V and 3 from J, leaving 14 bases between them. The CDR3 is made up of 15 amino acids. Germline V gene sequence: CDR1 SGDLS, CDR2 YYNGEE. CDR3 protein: CASSVKLGRDYGYTF. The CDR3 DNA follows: TGTGCCAGCAGCGTTAAGCTGGGCAGGGACTATGGCTACACCTTC.

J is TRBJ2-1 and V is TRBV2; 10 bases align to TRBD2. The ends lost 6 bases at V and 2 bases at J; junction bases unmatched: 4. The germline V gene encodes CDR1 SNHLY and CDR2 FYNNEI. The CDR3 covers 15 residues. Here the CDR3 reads CASSVTSGAYNEQFF. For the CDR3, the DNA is TGTGCCAGCAGCGTTACTAGCGGGGCCTACAATGAGCAGTTCTTC. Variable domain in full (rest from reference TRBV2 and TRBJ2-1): EPEVTQTPSHQVTQMGQEVILRCVPISNHLYFYWYRQILGQKVEFLVSFYNNEISEKSEIFDDQFSVERPDGSNFTLKIRSTKLEDSAMYFCASSVTSGAYNEQFFGPGTRLTVL.